This T cell receptor beta chain was recovered during a study of shared clonotypes between healthy human individuals. Whole-study results and caveats: Sequencing of the sorted subsets was shown by rarefaction to be incomplete despite large depth. Depth of sequencing was expected to influence donor clonotype sharing.

Genomic DNA belonging to each subset was distributed in equal measure over several immunoSEQ plates. The data were produced by immunoSEQ multiplex PCR, yet TCRdb's version contains in-frame clones alone and is incomplete. This table holds around 2.1 million clones, roughly 95% found once. Germline CDR1 SGHAT, CDR2 FQNNGV. This CDR3 has 17 residues. V was shortened by 1 base and J by 0 bases, with 16 bases between the two germline ends. Turning to this clone: As yet, its antigen is unknown.

The sequencing input was naive CD4+ T cells sorted from blood. As to subset: CD45RA+ positively selected. The chain has TRBV11-2 and TRBJ2-7; D remains unclear. This sequence originates from a man aged 18-30 years in good health. The DNA of the CDR3 is TGTGCCAGCAGCTTAGGTCGTGTGGATATTGGCTCCTACGAGCAGTACTTC. Its protein is CASSLGRVDIGSYEQYF.